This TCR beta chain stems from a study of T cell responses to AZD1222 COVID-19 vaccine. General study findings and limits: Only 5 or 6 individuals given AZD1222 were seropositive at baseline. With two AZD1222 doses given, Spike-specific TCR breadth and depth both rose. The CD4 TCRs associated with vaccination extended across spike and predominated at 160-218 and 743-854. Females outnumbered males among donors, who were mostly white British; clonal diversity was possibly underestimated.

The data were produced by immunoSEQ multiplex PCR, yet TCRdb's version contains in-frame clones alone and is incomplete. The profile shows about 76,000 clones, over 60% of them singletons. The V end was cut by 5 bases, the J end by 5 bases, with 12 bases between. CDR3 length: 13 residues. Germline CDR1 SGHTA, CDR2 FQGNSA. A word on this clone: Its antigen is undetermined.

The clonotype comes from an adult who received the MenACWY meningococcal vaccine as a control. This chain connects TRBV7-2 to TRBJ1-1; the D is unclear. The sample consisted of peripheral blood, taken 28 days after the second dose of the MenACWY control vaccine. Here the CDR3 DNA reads TGTGCCAGCAGCCCCCGGGCCCTGACTGAAGCTTTCTTT. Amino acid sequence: CASSPRALTEAFF. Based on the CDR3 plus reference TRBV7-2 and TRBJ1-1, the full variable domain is GAGVSQSPSNKVTEKGKDVELRCDPISGHTALYWYRQSLGQGLEFLIYFQGNSAPDKSGLPSDRFSAERTGGSVSTLTIQRTQQEDSAVYLCASSPRALTEAFFGQGTRLTVV.